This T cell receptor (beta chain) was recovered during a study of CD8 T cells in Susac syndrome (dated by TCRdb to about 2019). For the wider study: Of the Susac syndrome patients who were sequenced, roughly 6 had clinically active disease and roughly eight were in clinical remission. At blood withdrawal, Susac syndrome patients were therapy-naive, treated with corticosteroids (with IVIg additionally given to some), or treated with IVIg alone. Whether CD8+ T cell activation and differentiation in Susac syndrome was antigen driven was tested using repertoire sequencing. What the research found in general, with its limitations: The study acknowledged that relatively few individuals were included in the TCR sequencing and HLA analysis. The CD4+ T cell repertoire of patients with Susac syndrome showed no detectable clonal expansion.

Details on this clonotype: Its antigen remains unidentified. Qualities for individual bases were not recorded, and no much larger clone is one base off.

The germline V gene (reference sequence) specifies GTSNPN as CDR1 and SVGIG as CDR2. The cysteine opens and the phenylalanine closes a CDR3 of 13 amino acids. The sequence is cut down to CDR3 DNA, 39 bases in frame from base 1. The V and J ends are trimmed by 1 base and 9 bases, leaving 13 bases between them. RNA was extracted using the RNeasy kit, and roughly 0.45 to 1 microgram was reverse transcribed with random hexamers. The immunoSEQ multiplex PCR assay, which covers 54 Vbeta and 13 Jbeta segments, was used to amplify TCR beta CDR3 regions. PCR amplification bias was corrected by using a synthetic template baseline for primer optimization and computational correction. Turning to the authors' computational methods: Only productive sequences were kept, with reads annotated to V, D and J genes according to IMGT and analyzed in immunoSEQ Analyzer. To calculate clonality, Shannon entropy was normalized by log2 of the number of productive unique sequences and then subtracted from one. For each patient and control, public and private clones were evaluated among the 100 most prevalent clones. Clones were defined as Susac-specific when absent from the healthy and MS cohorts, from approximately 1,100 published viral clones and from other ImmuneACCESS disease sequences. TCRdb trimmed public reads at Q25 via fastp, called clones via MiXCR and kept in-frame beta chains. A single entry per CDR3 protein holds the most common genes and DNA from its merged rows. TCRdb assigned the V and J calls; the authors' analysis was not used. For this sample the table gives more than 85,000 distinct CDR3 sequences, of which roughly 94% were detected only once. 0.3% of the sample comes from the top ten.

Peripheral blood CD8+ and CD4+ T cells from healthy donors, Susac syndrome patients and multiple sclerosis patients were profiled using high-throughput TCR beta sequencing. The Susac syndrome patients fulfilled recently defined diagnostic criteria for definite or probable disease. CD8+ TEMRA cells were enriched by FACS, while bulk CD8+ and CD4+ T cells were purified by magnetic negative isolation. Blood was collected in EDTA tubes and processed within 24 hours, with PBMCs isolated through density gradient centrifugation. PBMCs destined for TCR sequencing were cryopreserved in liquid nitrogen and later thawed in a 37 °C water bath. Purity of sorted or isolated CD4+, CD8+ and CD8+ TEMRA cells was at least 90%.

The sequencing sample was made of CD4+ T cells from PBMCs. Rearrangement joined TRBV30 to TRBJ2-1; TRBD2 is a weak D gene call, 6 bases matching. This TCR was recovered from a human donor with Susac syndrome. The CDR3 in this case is CAWSAGLNGEQFF. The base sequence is TGTGCCTGGAGTGCAGGACTAAACGGTGAGCAGTTCTTC.